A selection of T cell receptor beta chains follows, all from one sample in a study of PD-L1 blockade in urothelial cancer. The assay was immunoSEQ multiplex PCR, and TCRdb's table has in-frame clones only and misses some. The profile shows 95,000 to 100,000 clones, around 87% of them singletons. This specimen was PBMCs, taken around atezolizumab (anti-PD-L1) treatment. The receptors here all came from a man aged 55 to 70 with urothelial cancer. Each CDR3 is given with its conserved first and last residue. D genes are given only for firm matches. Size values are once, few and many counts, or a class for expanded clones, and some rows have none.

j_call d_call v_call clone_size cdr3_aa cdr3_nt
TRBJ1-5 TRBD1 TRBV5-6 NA CASSSSGQVSLAQHF TGTGCCAGCAGCTCCTCAGGACAGGTGTCACTGGCCCAGCATTTT
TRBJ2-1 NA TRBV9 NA CASSPRAFAETGLKNNEQFF TGTGCCAGCAGCCCCCGGGCTTTCGCGGAGACAGGATTAAAAAACAATGAGCAGTTCTTC
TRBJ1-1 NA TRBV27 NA CASSSTRNTEAFF TGTGCCAGCAGTTCGACACGGAACACTGAAGCTTTCTTT
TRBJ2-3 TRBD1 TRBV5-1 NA CASRGQGAQSDTQYF TGCGCTAGCCGGGGACAGGGGGCGCAATCAGATACGCAGTATTTT
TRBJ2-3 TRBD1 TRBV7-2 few CASAGGAGADTQYF TGTGCCAGCGCAGGGGGCGCCGGGGCAGATACGCAGTATTTT
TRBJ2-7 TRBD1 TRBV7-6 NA CASSSSTGQGYGSSYEQYF TGTGCCAGCAGCTCATCCACGGGACAGGGCTATGGGTCGTCGTACGAGCAGTACTTC
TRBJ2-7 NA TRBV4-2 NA CASSQIGSYEQYF TGTGCCAGCAGCCAGATCGGTAGCTACGAGCAGTACTTC
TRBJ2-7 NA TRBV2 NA CASSDWAAQGGIEQYF TGTGCCAGCAGTGATTGGGCAGCCCAGGGTGGTATCGAGCAGTACTTC
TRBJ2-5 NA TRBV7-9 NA CASSPEGQTYQETQYF TGTGCCAGCAGCCCCGAAGGACAGACGTACCAAGAGACCCAGTACTTC
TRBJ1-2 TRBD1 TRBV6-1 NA CASRETQGAEGYTF TGTGCCAGCAGGGAGACACAGGGGGCTGAAGGCTACACCTTC
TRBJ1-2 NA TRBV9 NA CASSLRQDSYGYTF TGTGCCAGCAGCTTAAGACAGGATTCCTATGGCTACACCTTC
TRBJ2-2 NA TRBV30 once CAWSLGGANTGELFF TGTGCCTGGAGCCTAGGGGGGGCGAACACCGGGGAGCTGTTTTTT
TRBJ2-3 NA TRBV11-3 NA CASSLVREDTQYF TGTGCCAGCAGCTTAGTGCGGGAAGATACGCAGTATTTT
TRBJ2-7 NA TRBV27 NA CASASPTTGAEQYF TGTGCCAGCGCAAGCCCCACGACAGGAGCCGAGCAGTACTTC
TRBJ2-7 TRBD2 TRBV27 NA CASSPVGRERPGRNEQYF TGTGCCAGCAGTCCAGTCGGGCGGGAGAGGCCAGGGCGGAACGAGCAGTACTTC
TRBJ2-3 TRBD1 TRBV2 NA CASSPRDRRTDTQYF TGTGCCAGCAGCCCCCGGGACAGGAGGACAGATACGCAGTATTTT
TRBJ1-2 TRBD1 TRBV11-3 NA CASSFGSGTGSHGYTF TGTGCCAGCAGCTTCGGGTCCGGGACAGGGTCCCATGGCTACACCTTC
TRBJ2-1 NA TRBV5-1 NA CASSLGPDNEQFF TGCGCCAGCAGCTTGGGGCCCGACAATGAGCAGTTCTTC
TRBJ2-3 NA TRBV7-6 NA CASTTTYTDTQYF TGTGCCAGCACCACGACATACACAGATACGCAGTATTTT
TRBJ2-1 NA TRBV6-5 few CASSQGGVTEQFF TGTGCCAGCAGTCAAGGGGGAGTTACTGAGCAGTTCTTC
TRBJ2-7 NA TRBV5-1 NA CASSLSGTPVEQYF TGCGCCAGCAGCTTGTCAGGGACACCGGTCGAGCAGTACTTC
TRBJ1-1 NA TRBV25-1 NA CASSEYAGMNTEAFF TGTGCCAGCAGTGAATACGCAGGAATGAACACTGAAGCTTTCTTT
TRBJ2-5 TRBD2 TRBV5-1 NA CASSSVGGSGRASVQETQYF TGCGCCAGCAGCTCCGTCGGGGGTAGCGGGAGGGCCAGCGTCCAAGAGACCCAGTACTTC
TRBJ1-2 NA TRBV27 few CASSPLRGGYTF TGTGCCAGCAGTCCTCTTCGGGGTGGCTACACCTTC
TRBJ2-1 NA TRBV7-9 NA CASSLWTGISYNEQFF TGTGCCAGCAGCTTATGGACGGGGATCTCCTACAATGAGCAGTTCTTC
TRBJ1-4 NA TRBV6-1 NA CASSLGGVWEEKLFF TGTGCCAGCAGCCTCGGGGGGGTTTGGGAAGAAAAACTGTTTTTT
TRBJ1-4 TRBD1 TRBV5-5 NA CASSLQGAQEKLFF TGTGCCAGCAGCTTACAGGGGGCCCAGGAAAAACTGTTTTTT
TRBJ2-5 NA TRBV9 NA CASSGLGWETQYF TGTGCCAGCAGCGGACTAGGTTGGGAGACCCAGTACTTC
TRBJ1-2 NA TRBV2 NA CASSEKQGGGYTF TGTGCCAGCAGTGAAAAACAGGGCGGTGGCTACACCTTC
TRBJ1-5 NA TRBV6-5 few CASSLSRGDQPQHF TGTGCCAGCAGTCTTTCCCGGGGGGATCAGCCCCAGCATTTT
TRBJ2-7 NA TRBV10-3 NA CAIRSDRGDEQYF TGTGCCATCAGATCCGATCGGGGAGACGAGCAGTACTTC
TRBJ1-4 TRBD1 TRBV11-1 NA CASSRSGTGNEKLFF TGTGCCAGCAGCAGATCCGGGACAGGGAATGAAAAACTGTTTTTT
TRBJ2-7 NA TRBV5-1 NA CASSLAVGAVYEQYF TGCGCCAGCAGCTTGGCCGTGGGGGCGGTTTACGAGCAGTACTTC
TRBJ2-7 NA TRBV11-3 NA CASSSPQERSDEQYF TGTGCCAGCAGCTCCCCACAGGAGAGAAGCGACGAGCAGTACTTC
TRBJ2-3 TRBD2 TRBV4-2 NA CASSQEAGGLTDTQYF TGTGCCAGCAGCCAAGAAGCGGGAGGGTTGACAGATACGCAGTATTTT